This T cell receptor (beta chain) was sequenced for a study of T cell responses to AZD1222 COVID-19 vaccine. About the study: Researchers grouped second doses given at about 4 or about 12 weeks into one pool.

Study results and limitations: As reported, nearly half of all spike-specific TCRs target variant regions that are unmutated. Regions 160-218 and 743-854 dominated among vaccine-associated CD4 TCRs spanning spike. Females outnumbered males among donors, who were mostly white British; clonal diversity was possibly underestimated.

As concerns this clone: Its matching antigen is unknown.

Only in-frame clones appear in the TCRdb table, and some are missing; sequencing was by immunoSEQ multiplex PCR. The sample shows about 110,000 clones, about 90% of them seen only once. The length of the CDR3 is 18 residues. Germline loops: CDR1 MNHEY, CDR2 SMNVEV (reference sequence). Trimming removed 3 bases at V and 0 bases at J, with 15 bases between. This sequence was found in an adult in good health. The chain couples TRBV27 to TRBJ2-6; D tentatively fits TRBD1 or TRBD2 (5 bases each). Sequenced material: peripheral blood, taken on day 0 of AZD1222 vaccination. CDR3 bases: TGTGCCAGCAGTTTGAGGGGTAGTAGCCTCTCTGGGGCCAACGTCCTGACTTTC. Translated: CASSLRGSSLSGANVLTF.